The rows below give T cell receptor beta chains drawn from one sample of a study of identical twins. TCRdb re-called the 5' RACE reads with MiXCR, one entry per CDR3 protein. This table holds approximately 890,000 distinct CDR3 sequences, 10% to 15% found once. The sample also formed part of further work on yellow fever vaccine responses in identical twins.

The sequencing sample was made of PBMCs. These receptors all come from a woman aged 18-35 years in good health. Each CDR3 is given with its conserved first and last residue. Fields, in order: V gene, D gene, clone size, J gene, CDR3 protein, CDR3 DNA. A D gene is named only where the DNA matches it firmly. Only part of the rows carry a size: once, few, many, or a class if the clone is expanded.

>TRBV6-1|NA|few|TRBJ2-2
CASRLGTASGELFF
TGTGCCAGCAGGTTGGGGACCGCCTCCGGGGAGCTGTTTTTT
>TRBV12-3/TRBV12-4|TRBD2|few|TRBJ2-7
CASRAAGGSYEQYF
TGTGCCAGCAGGGCAGCGGGAGGCTCCTACGAGCAGTACTTC
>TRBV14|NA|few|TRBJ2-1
CASSQEVGSSYNEQFF
TGTGCCAGCAGCCAAGAGGTGGGGAGCTCCTACAATGAGCAGTTCTTC
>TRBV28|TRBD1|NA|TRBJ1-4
CASSFPQGASGEKLFF
TGTGCCAGCAGTTTTCCACAGGGGGCGTCCGGGGAAAAACTGTTTTTT
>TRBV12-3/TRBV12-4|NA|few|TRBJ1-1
CASVAGGLDTEAFF
TGTGCCAGCGTGGCTGGCGGCCTAGACACTGAAGCTTTCTTT
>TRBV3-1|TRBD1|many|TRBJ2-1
CASSQRTGVNEQFF
TGTGCCAGCAGCCAACGGACAGGGGTCAATGAGCAGTTCTTC
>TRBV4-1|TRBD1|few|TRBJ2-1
CASSQPTGALYNEQFF
TGCGCCAGCAGCCAACCGACAGGGGCGTTATACAATGAGCAGTTCTTC
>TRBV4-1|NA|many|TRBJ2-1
CASSQAYNEQFF
TGTGCCAGCAGCCAGGCTTACAATGAGCAGTTCTTC
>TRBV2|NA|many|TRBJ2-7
CASRAGTYHEQYF
TGTGCCAGCAGAGCCGGGACCTACCACGAGCAGTACTTC
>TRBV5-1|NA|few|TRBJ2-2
CASSEQGSANTGELFF
TGCGCCAGCAGCGAACAGGGATCCGCGAACACCGGGGAGCTGTTTTTT
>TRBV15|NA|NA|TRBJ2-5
CATSQGPTPYQETQYF
TGTGCCACCAGCCAGGGGCCTACTCCGTACCAAGAGACCCAGTACTTC
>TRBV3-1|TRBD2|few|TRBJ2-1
CASSPFSGGPVGEQFF
TGTGCCAGCAGCCCGTTTAGCGGGGGCCCGGTGGGGGAGCAGTTCTTC
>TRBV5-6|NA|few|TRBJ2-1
CASSLDVNEQFF
TGTGCCAGCAGCTTGGATGTGAATGAGCAGTTCTTC
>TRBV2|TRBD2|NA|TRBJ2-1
CASSSRSGGFANEQFF
TGTGCCAGCAGTTCCAGGAGCGGGGGGTTCGCCAATGAGCAGTTCTTC
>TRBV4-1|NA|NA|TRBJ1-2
CASSQERVDYYGYTF
TGCGCCAGCAGCCAGGAACGAGTTGACTACTATGGCTACACCTTC
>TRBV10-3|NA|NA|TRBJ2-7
CAALTGNEQYF
TGTGCCGCCCTAACCGGGAACGAGCAGTACTTC
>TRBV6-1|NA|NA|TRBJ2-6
CASSEIFSGANVLTF
TGTGCCAGCAGTGAAATATTCTCTGGGGCCAACGTCCTGACTTTC
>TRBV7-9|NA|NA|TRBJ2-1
CASSFTASLNEQFF
TGTGCCAGCAGCTTTACGGCTAGCCTCAATGAGCAGTTCTTC
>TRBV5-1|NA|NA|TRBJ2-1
CASSLTSGGLAYNEQFF
TGCGCCAGCAGCTTGACATCGGGGGGCTTGGCCTACAATGAGCAGTTCTTC
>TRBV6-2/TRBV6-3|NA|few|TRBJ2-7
CASTDTNSYEQYF
TGTGCCAGCACCGACACGAACTCCTACGAGCAGTACTTC
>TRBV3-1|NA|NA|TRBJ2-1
CASSNRDISYNEQFF
TGTGCCAGCAGCAACCGGGACATCTCCTACAATGAGCAGTTCTTC
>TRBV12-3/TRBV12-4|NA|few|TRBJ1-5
CASTAQGFQPQHF
TGTGCCAGCACCGCACAGGGCTTTCAGCCCCAGCATTTT
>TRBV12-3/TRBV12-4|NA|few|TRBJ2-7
CASSSYSYEQYF
TGTGCCAGCAGTTCCTACTCCTACGAGCAGTACTTC
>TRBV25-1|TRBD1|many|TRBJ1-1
CASRQTGMNTEAFF
TGTGCCAGCAGGCAGACAGGGATGAACACTGAAGCTTTCTTT
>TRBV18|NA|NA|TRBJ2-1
CASSPTGRGPPGDEQFF
TGTGCCAGCTCACCCACGGGGAGGGGGCCCCCTGGGGATGAGCAGTTCTTC
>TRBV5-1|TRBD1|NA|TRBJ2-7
CASSPGTGLYEQYF
TGCGCCAGCAGCCCCGGGACAGGGTTATACGAGCAGTACTTC
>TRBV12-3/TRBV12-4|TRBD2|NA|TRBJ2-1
CASSLRWEGRNEQFF
TGTGCCAGCAGTTTACGTTGGGAGGGCCGCAATGAGCAGTTCTTC
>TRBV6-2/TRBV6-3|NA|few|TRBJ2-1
CASSPRDPLNEQFF
TGTGCCAGCAGTCCCCGGGACCCCTTGAATGAGCAGTTCTTC
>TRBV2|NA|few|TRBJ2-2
CASVGAPGTGELFF
TGTGCCAGCGTCGGGGCTCCGGGCACCGGGGAGCTGTTTTTT
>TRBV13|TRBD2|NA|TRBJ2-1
CASSLALAVPYNEQFF
TGTGCCAGCAGCTTAGCACTAGCGGTACCCTACAATGAGCAGTTCTTC
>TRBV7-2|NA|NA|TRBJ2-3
CASSLSLLVITQYF
TGTGCCAGCAGCTTGAGCCTTCTAGTGATTACGCAGTATTTT
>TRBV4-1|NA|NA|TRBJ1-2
CTSSQGSTNYGYTF
TGCACCAGCAGCCAAGGAAGCACTAACTATGGCTACACCTTC
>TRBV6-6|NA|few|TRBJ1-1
CASRSLTNTEAFF
TGTGCCAGCAGATCCTTAACGAACACTGAAGCTTTCTTT
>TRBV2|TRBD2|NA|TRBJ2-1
CASSRLAGGHNEQFF
TGTGCCAGCAGTAGACTAGCGGGAGGCCACAATGAGCAGTTCTTC
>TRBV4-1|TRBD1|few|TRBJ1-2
CASSQAPGTVGYTF
TGCGCCAGCAGCCAAGCCCCCGGGACAGTAGGCTACACCTTC
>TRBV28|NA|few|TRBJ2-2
CASRTGTRNTGELFF
TGTGCCAGCAGAACCGGGACAAGGAACACCGGGGAGCTGTTTTTT
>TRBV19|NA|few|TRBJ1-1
CASDDRAREAFF
TGTGCCAGTGACGACAGAGCCCGTGAAGCTTTCTTT
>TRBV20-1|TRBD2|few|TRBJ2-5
CSARVGGGAGETQYF
TGCAGTGCTAGAGTCGGCGGGGGGGCCGGGGAGACCCAGTACTTC
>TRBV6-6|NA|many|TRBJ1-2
CASSPGFNYGYTF
TGTGCCAGCAGCCCAGGTTTTAACTATGGCTACACCTTC
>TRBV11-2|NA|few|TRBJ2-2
CASTPVWGAGDPTSNTGELFF
TGTGCCAGCACCCCCGTGTGGGGGGCGGGAGACCCAACTAGCAACACCGGGGAGCTGTTTTTT
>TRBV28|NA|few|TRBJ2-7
CASGYGRSYEQYF
TGTGCCAGCGGTTATGGACGATCCTACGAGCAGTACTTC
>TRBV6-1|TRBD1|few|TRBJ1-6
CASSQGQGAYSPLHF
TGTGCCAGCAGTCAGGGACAGGGGGCTTATTCACCCCTCCACTTT
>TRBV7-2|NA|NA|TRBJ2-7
CASSFGNEQYF
TGTGCCAGCAGCTTCGGAAACGAGCAGTACTTC
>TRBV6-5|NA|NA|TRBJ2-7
CASTGLTGEQYF
TGTGCCAGCACTGGACTTACGGGCGAGCAGTACTTC
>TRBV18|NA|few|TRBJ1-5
CASSPLGYSNQPQHF
TGTGCCAGCTCACCATTAGGATATAGCAATCAGCCCCAGCATTTT
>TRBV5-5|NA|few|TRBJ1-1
CASSLLDSQNTEAFF
TGTGCCAGCAGCCTCCTGGACAGCCAGAACACTGAAGCTTTCTTT
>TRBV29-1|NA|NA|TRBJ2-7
CSVGWASYEQYF
TGCAGCGTTGGGTGGGCCTCCTACGAGCAGTACTTC
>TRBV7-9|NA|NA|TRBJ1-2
CASSYTGTSKLYGYTF
TGTGCCAGCAGCTACACCGGGACAAGTAAACTCTATGGCTACACCTTC
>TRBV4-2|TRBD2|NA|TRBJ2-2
CASSQVKAGGPGNTGELFF
TGTGCCAGCAGCCAAGTAAAAGCGGGGGGGCCCGGGAACACCGGGGAGCTGTTTTTT
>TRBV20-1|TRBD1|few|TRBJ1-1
CSARVRTGEAFF
TGCAGTGCTAGAGTTCGGACAGGGGAAGCTTTCTTT
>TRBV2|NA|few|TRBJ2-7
CASNTRSGTKTYEQYF
TGTGCCAGCAATACGCGATCCGGGACGAAGACCTACGAGCAGTACTTC
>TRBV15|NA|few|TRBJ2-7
CATSRDSGRTYEQYF
TGTGCCACCAGCAGAGATTCTGGCAGAACCTACGAGCAGTACTTC
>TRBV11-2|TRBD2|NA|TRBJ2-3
CASSWGLEGTDTQYF
TGTGCCAGCAGCTGGGGACTAGAGGGCACAGATACGCAGTATTTT
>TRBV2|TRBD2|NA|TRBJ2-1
CASLLAGYEQFF
TGTGCCAGCCTGCTAGCGGGATATGAGCAGTTCTTC
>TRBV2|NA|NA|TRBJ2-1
CASSEASWVNEQFF
TGTGCCAGCAGTGAAGCGTCTTGGGTCAATGAGCAGTTCTTC
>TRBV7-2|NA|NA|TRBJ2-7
CASSLPRETIYEQYF
TGTGCCAGCAGCTTACCCCGGGAGACCATCTACGAGCAGTACTTC